The 18 T cell receptor beta chains in this list originate from one sample, sequenced in a study of post-analysis software for immune sequencing data (dated by TCRdb to about 2015). Results and caveats for the whole study, not just this receptor: Significantly higher frequencies in patients than in controls were found for five TRBV segments, including TRBV5-6, TRBV5-1 and TRBV20-1.

The library was produced with PCR. Sequencing was carried out with an Illumina HiSeq 2500. Unique molecular identifiers were incorporated into TCR beta cDNA libraries to reduce PCR and sequencing biases. Using fastp at Q25 and MiXCR, TCRdb reprocessed the public reads and kept productive beta chains. CDR3 protein duplicates are merged, each entry listing the most common genes and DNA. A total of hundreds of thousands of distinct CDR3 sequences appear in this sample, 25% to 30% of them only once. Roughly 0.57% of the sample is taken by the ten largest. Antigens of these TCRs are unknown. Material for sequencing was blood. The receptor set was obtained from a girl between 5 and 17 years old with multiple sclerosis.

In its sample, this clonotype was seen a few times. For the CDR3, the DNA is TGTGCCAGCAGCTTCCTACAGGGGGAAGAGACCCAGTACTTC. Translated, it gives CASSFLQGEETQYF. The chain joins TRBV7-9 to TRBJ2-5; the match to TRBD1 covers 8 bases. V shed 3 bases and J 3 bases; nucleotides not matched to a gene: 3. CDR1 is SEHNR, CDR2 FQNEAQ, per germline (reference sequence). This CDR3 has 14 amino acids.

On this clonotype itself: Mismatch with germline at one junction end may stem from a read error. The rearrangement links TRBV5-1 to TRBJ1-2, with D possibly being TRBD1 (6 bases). Per the germline V gene, CDR1 is SGHRS and CDR2 is YFSETQ. The CDR3 is 16 residues long. CDR3 sequence: CASSPRGEGGNYSYTF. In nucleotides, the CDR3 is TGCGCCAGCAGTCCCCGCGGAGAAGGGGGTAACTATAGCTACACCTTC.

The chain couples TRBV28 to TRBJ2-7; D remains ambiguous. Germline loops: CDR1 MDHEN, CDR2 SYDVKM. The CDR3 length is 14 residues. V lost 4 bases and J 3 bases, leaving 13 bases between the germline ends. The CDR3 here is CASSSPTISYEQYF. The DNA for the CDR3 is TGTGCCAGCAGTTCCCCGACCATTAGCTACGAGCAGTACTTC. The full variable domain, in which reference TRBV28 and TRBJ2-7 provide the parts outside the CDR3, is DVKVTQSSRYLVKRTGEKVFLECVQDMDHENMFWYRQDPGLGLRLIYFSYDVKMKEKGDIPEGYSVSREKKERFSLILESASTNQTSMYLCASSSPTISYEQYFGPGTRLTVT.

The chain is built from TRBV10-3 and TRBJ2-5, with D unclear. Per germline, CDR1 ENHRY and CDR2 SYGVKD. The CDR3 has 12 residues. V lost 9 bases and J lost 1, with 9 bases in between. Here the CDR3 reads CAMGLGQETQYF. In nucleotides, the CDR3 is TGTGCCATGGGCCTCGGCCAAGAGACCCAGTACTTC.

This clonotype was counted ten times or more. The V call is TRBV5-1, the J call TRBJ2-1; 8 bases match TRBD2. Germline lookup yields CDR1 SGHRS and CDR2 YFSETQ. Trimming removed 1 base from V and 3 bases from J; junction bases left unmatched: 3. CDR3 size: 15 residues. The CDR3 is CASSLSGLGYNEQFF. The CDR3 coding sequence is TGCGCCAGCAGCTTGTCGGGACTAGGCTACAATGAGCAGTTCTTC.

This clonotype turned up a few times. V gene TRBV20-1 combines with J gene TRBJ1-2; D uncertain. Deletions cut 3 bases from V and 2 bases from J, with 7 bases between. This CDR3 has 12 residues. Germline V gives CDR1 DFQATT, CDR2 SNEGSKA (reference sequence). For the CDR3, the DNA is TGCAGTGCTAGTCGACACAACTATGGCTACACCTTC. Protein product: CSASRHNYGYTF.

V and J are TRBV10-2 and TRBJ1-6, with unresolved D. The germline CDR1 and CDR2 sequences are WSHSY and SAAADI. The V gene lost 2 bases and the J gene lost 8 bases, with 10 bases spanning the gap. The CDR3 covers 14 residues. The CDR3 region is CASSEKGRYSPLHF. CDR3 in DNA: TGCGCCAGCAGTGAGAAGGGCAGGTATTCACCCCTCCACTTT.

The chain couples TRBV7-2 to TRBJ1-5; D is perhaps TRBD1 (5 bases). CDR1 and CDR2 (germline): SGHTA, FQGNSA. V lost 2 bases and J lost 5, with 10 bases in between. The CDR3 has 14 residues. The CDR3 reads CASSLQGLDQPQHF. The DNA of the CDR3 is TGTGCCAGCAGCTTACAGGGTTTGGATCAGCCCCAGCATTTT. The full variable domain, with the rest looked up from reference TRBV7-2 and TRBJ1-5, is GAGVSQSPSNKVTEKGKDVELRCDPISGHTALYWYRQSLGQGLEFLIYFQGNSAPDKSGLPSDRFSAERTGGSVSTLTIQRTQQEDSAVYLCASSLQGLDQPQHFGDGTRLSIL.

The gene calls are TRBV20-1 and TRBJ2-1, with D possibly TRBD2 on 6 matching bases. The germline CDR1 and CDR2 sequences are DFQATT and SNEGSKA (reference sequence). Trimming took off 8 bases at V and 0 bases at J, with 17 bases between the two ends. This CDR3 is 15 amino acids long. CDR3 residues: CSPRVAAGSYNEQFF. As DNA, the CDR3 is TGCAGTCCGCGGGTAGCGGCAGGCTCCTACAATGAGCAGTTCTTC.

This chain links TRBV7-6 with TRBJ1-5, with D possibly being TRBD1 (5 bases). Trimming took 3 bases from V and 0 from J, leaving 12 bases between them. The V gene's germline CDR1 is SGHVS and CDR2 FNYEAQ. CDR3 size: 16 residues. CDR3 DNA: TGTGCCAGCAGCTTGGGGGGATTTGGTAGCAATCAGCCCCAGCATTTT. As protein: CASSLGGFGSNQPQHF. The whole variable domain, remainder taken from reference TRBV7-6 and TRBJ1-5, is GAGVSQSPRYKVTKRGQDVALRCDPISGHVSLYWYRQALGQGPEFLTYFNYEAQQDKSGLPNDRFSAERPEGSISTLTIQRTEQRDSAMYRCASSLGGFGSNQPQHFGDGTRLSIL.

The chain combines TRBV4-2 with TRBJ2-7; D is possibly TRBD2 (6 bases). This CDR3 is 15 amino acids long. The germline gives CDR1 LGHNA, CDR2 YNFKEQ. Between the trimmed V and J ends, which lost 0 bases and 0 bases, there was a span of 9 bases. Here the CDR3 reads CASSQEATSSYEQYF. CDR3 nucleotide sequence: TGTGCCAGCAGCCAAGAGGCGACTAGCTCCTACGAGCAGTACTTC.

This clonotype was seen more than once but under ten times. This chain joins TRBV5-8 and TRBJ2-1, with 9 bases identical to TRBD2. There are 16 residues in the CDR3. In germline, CDR1 is SGHTS, CDR2 YDEGEE. V shed 2 bases, J shed 7 bases, and the junction held 10 bases outside the gene matches. CDR3: CASSLVSGRRVNEQFF. DNA for the CDR3: TGTGCCAGCAGCTTAGTTAGCGGGAGAAGGGTAAATGAGCAGTTCTTC.

This clonotype was counted between two and nine times. This chain links TRBV21-1 with TRBJ2-7; TRBD1 is the table's D call and was not checked against the DNA. TRBV21-1 is a known pseudogene. The CDR3 runs 14 residues. The CDR3 loop is CASSKTDREGEQYF. The CDR3 nucleotides are TGTGCCAGCAGCAAAACAGACAGGGAGGGCGAGCAGTACTTC.

This clonotype was detected a few times. At one boundary the junction diverges from the germline segment, which might be a read error. The V call is TRBV2, the J call TRBJ2-1, with 12 positions matching TRBD2. The CDR3 loop spans 18 amino acids. CDR1 is SNHLY, CDR2 FYNNEI, per germline. CDR3 amino acids: CASREDHGTSGRYNEQFF. CDR3 bases: TGTGCCAGCAGAGAAGACCACGGGACTAGCGGGCGGTATAATGAGCAGTTCTTC.

V usage is TRBV7-2 and J usage is TRBJ2-7; D may be TRBD1 or TRBD2 (5 bases each). CDR1 and CDR2 (germline): SGHTA, FQGNSA. V was clipped by 3 bases and J by 6 bases, with 15 bases between them. The CDR3 has 14 amino acids. CDR3 sequence (DNA): TGTGCCAGCAGCTTCCAGGGTGGGGGAAGCGAGCAGTACTTC. It specifies CASSFQGGGSEQYF. The variable domain in full, with the rest retrieved from reference TRBV7-2 and TRBJ2-7, is GAGVSQSPSNKVTEKGKDVELRCDPISGHTALYWYRQSLGQGLEFLIYFQGNSAPDKSGLPSDRFSAERTGGSVSTLTIQRTQQEDSAVYLCASSFQGGGSEQYFGPGTRLTVT.

The chain is built from TRBV10-3 and TRBJ2-2, with 8 bases that match TRBD1. Unmatched junction bases numbered 2, after V lost 0 bases and J lost 2 bases. Germline V lookup: CDR1 ENHRY, CDR2 SYGVKD. CDR3 length equals 16 residues. The DNA of the CDR3 is TGTGCCATCAGTGAGTCTCAGGGGGCAAACACCGGGGAGCTGTTTTTT. Translating it yields CAISESQGANTGELFF.

There are a few counts of this clonotype. The chain couples TRBV6-2 or TRBV6-3 to TRBJ2-7; 8 nucleotides line up with TRBD2. Germline V gene sequence: CDR1 MNHEY, CDR2 SVGEGT. This CDR3 spans 14 amino acids. The V gene end was trimmed by 5 bases and the J gene end by 2 bases; junction bases not matched to a gene: 5. The CDR3 coding sequence is TGTGCCAGCAGTAATAGCGGGACGACCTACGAGCAGTACTTC. It yields the protein CASSNSGTTYEQYF.

The CDR3: CASRLGGVRTEAFF. The CDR3 DNA follows: TGTGCCAGCAGACTCGGGGGCGTTCGGACTGAAGCTTTCTTT. The chain uses TRBV6-5 and TRBJ1-1; D is perhaps TRBD1 (6 bases). The CDR3 has 14 amino acids. CDR1 MNHEY and CDR2 SVGAGI come from the germline V gene. With 6 bases removed from V and 5 bases from J, the gap between germline ends came to 16 bases.